What follows describes a single TCR beta chain. As yet, its antigen is unknown. Libraries were prepared by immunoSEQ multiplex PCR; TCRdb keeps only in-frame clonotypes and omits some of them. Found here are about 330,000 clones, roughly 90% of them singletons; the top ten hold around 5.5%. The data stem from a study of Ad26.COV2.S vaccination and SARS-CoV-2 variants. Stated treatment: around 19 received Ad26.COV2.S at low or high dose, single or two shots; five or six received placebo; per-sample allocation not given. On day 63 after the first injection, vaccine and placebo recipients gave samples. Study-wide results and caveats: Post-vaccination spike-specific CD8+ and CD4+ T cell responses reportedly had substantial breadth.

Germline V gives CDR1 SGDLS, CDR2 YYNGEE. The CDR3 consists of 15 residues. Trimming removed 0 bases from V and 0 bases from J, with 6 bases in between. The chain joins TRBV9 to TRBJ2-2; unclear D gene. The receptor's source is a person between 18 and 65 years old who received the Ad26.COV2.S COVID-19 vaccine or a placebo. The specimen comprised peripheral blood, sampled in a trial of Ad26.COV2.S vaccine versus placebo. The CDR3 sequence is CASSVAVANTGELFF. CDR3 bases: TGTGCCAGCAGCGTAGCCGTCGCGAACACCGGGGAGCTGTTTTTT.